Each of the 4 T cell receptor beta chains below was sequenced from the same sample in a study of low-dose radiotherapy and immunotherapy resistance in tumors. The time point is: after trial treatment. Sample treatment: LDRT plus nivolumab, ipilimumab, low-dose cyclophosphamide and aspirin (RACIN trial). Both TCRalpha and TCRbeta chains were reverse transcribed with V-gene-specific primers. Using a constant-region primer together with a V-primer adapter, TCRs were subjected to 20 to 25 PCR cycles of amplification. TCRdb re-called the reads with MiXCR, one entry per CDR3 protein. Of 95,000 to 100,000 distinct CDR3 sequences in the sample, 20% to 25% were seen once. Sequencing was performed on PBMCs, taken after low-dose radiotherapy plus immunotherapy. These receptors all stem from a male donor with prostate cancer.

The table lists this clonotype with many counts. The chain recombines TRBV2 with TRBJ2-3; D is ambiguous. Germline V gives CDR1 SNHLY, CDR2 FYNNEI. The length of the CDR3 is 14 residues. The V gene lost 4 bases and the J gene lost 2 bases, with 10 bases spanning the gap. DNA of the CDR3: TGTGCCAGCAGTGGAAGGGTTCACACAGATACGCAGTATTTT. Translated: CASSGRVHTDTQYF.

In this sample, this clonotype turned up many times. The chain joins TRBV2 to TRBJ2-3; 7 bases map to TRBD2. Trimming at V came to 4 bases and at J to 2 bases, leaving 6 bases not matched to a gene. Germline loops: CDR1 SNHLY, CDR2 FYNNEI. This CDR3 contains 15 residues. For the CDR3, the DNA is TGTGCCAGCAGTGGGGGGGAGGGGTTCACAGATACGCAGTATTTT. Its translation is CASSGGEGFTDTQYF.

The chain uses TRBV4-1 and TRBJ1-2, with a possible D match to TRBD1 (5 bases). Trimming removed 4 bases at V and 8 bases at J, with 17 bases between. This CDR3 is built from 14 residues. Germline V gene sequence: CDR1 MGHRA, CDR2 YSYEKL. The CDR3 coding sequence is TGCGCCAGCAGCCGCACCGGGACTTGGAAAGGCTACACCTTC. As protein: CASSRTGTWKGYTF.

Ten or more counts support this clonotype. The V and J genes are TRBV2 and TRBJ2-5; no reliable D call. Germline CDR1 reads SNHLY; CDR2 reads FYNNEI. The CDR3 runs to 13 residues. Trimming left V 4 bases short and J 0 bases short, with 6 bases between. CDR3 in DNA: TGTGCCAGCAGTGTAGGGAACCAAGAGACCCAGTACTTC. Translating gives CASSVGNQETQYF. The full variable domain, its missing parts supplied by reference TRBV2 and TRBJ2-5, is EPEVTQTPSHQVTQMGQEVILRCVPISNHLYFYWYRQILGQKVEFLVSFYNNEISEKSEIFDDQFSVERPDGSNFTLKIRSTKLEDSAMYFCASSVGNQETQYFGPGTRLLVL.